Listed below are T cell receptor beta chains from one sample, sequenced in a study of radiation and T cells in renal cell carcinoma. Assay: immunoSEQ multiplex PCR; the TCRdb copy retains only in-frame clones and omits some. Among about 150,000 clones listed, roughly nine tenths were seen once. This specimen consisted of blood, obtained from a patient whose treatment included radiotherapy and nephrectomy. These receptors all come from a woman between 65 and 79 years old with renal cell carcinoma. The CDR3 runs from the conserved cysteine through the conserved F or W. The D gene is left open where the match is weak. Size is stated for part of the rows, as once, few or many counts, or as a class when the clone is expanded.

>-|TRBD1|TRBJ1-1|TRBV2
CASSVGTVMNTEAFF
TGTGCCAGCAGTGTTGGGACAGTTATGAACACTGAAGCTTTCTTT
>-|TRBD1|TRBJ2-3|TRBV7-2
CASSLVGTGGTDTQYF
TGTGCCAGCAGCTTAGTTGGGACAGGGGGCACAGATACGCAGTATTTT
>-|-|TRBJ2-1|TRBV5-1
CASSPTINNEQFF
TGCGCCAGCAGCCCCACAATAAACAATGAGCAGTTCTTC
>-|-|TRBJ1-1|TRBV7-9
CASSLNQGNTEAFF
TGTGCCAGCAGCTTGAATCAGGGGAACACTGAAGCTTTCTTT
>-|-|TRBJ2-7|TRBV5-6
CASYLISGQSAYEQYF
TGTGCCAGCTACCTAATATCCGGACAGTCGGCCTACGAGCAGTACTTC
>-|-|TRBJ2-1|TRBV27
CASSPLASDEQFF
TGTGCCAGCAGTCCCCTAGCTTCTGATGAGCAGTTCTTC
>-|-|TRBJ1-2|TRBV6-1
CASSAGRRGGYTF
TGTGCCAGCAGTGCGGGACGGCGGGGTGGCTACACCTTC
>-|TRBD1|TRBJ1-5|TRBV5-5
CASSLGTALNQPQHF
TGTGCCAGCAGCCTCGGGACAGCCCTCAATCAGCCCCAGCATTTT
>-|TRBD2|TRBJ2-1|TRBV9
CASSVGLAGASSYNEQFF
TGTGCCAGCAGCGTAGGGCTAGCGGGGGCAAGCTCCTACAATGAGCAGTTCTTC
>once|TRBD2|TRBJ2-7|TRBV2
CASRAEPGGNYEQYF
TGTGCCAGCAGGGCCGAGCCGGGGGGAAACTACGAGCAGTACTTC
>few|-|TRBJ1-1|TRBV4-3
CASSQGPTRVLNTEAFF
TGCGCCAGCAGCCAAGGCCCCACGCGAGTTTTGAACACTGAAGCTTTCTTT
>once|TRBD2|TRBJ2-7|TRBV4-3
CASSQDALAGGYEQYF
TGCGCCAGCAGCCAAGATGCCCTAGCGGGGGGGTACGAGCAGTACTTC
>-|-|TRBJ1-2|TRBV5-1
CASSLEMAQQSNYGYTF
TGCGCCAGCAGCTTGGAGATGGCACAGCAATCTAACTATGGCTACACCTTC
>-|TRBD1|TRBJ1-1|TRBV9
CASSVGAGTGYTEAFF
TGTGCCAGCAGCGTAGGTGCCGGGACAGGGTACACTGAAGCTTTCTTT
>-|-|TRBJ1-4|TRBV30
CASTTGIGGKLFF
TGTGCCTCCACAACAGGGATTGGTGGAAAACTGTTTTTT
>-|-|TRBJ1-1|TRBV6-1
CASSAYHGDTEAFF
TGTGCCAGCAGTGCATACCATGGGGACACTGAAGCTTTCTTT
>-|TRBD1|TRBJ1-1|TRBV18
CASSDRGLNTEAFF
TGTGCCAGCTCAGACAGGGGATTGAACACTGAAGCTTTCTTT
>-|-|TRBJ1-1|TRBV11-2
CASSLDPNTEAFF
TGTGCCAGCAGCTTAGATCCGAACACTGAAGCTTTCTTT
>-|-|TRBJ1-6|TRBV6-1
CASTQGNSPLHF
TGTGCCAGCACACAGGGAAATTCACCCCTCCACTTT
>once|-|TRBJ2-5|TRBV7-8
CASSLEGFGAETQYF
TGTGCCAGCAGCTTAGAGGGATTTGGGGCGGAGACCCAGTACTTC
>once|-|TRBJ2-5|TRBV4-3
CASSQDFGETQYF
TGCGCCAGCAGCCAAGATTTTGGAGAGACCCAGTACTTC
>-|-|TRBJ2-7|TRBV19
CASSIIGQGTYEQYF
TGTGCCAGTAGTATCATCGGGCAGGGAACCTACGAGCAGTACTTC
>once|TRBD1|TRBJ2-3|TRBV29-1
CSAHRTGPTDTQYF
TGCAGCGCACATCGGACAGGACCCACAGATACGCAGTATTTT
>-|-|TRBJ1-2|TRBV20-1
CSAPTGAGYTF
TGCAGTGCTCCCACGGGGGCTGGCTACACCTTC
>-|-|TRBJ2-7|TRBV6-6
CASSSTGAYEQYF
TGTGCCAGCAGTTCGACGGGAGCCTACGAGCAGTACTTC
>once|-|TRBJ2-3|TRBV7-3
CASSLGTDTQYF
TGTGCCAGCAGCTTAGGAACAGATACGCAGTATTTT
>-|-|TRBJ2-7|TRBV11-2
CASSLAQGRDEQYF
TGTGCCAGCAGCTTAGCCCAGGGGAGAGATGAGCAGTACTTC
>-|-|TRBJ2-3|TRBV5-1
CASRPGGADTQYF
TGCGCCAGCAGGCCGGGGGGCGCAGATACGCAGTATTTT
>-|-|TRBJ2-7|TRBV9
CASSPRSTPGGGYEQYF
TGTGCCAGCAGCCCCCGTAGTACCCCGGGGGGCGGGTACGAGCAGTACTTC